Presented here are 27 T cell receptor beta chains from one specimen sequenced in a study of blood T cell repertoires in COVID-19 (dated by TCRdb to 2019 to 2021). The library relied on the immunoSEQ multiplex PCR assay. Sourced from immuneACCESS, this table was stored by TCRdb with only in-frame sequences that have V and J called. A share of the clones is absent; for the studies checked, an unresolved V gene accounts for under half, and the remainder has no known explanation. The sample data list about 250,000 clones, and around 89% of these were observed just once. Clones ranked in the top ten supply more than 0.75% of the sample. The specimen sequenced was peripheral blood. All receptors come from a man aged 25-45 years with acute or convalescent COVID-19.

This chain connects TRBV3-1 (or the pseudogene TRBV3-2) to TRBJ2-7; 12 bases agree with TRBD2. Germline V gives CDR1 LGHDT, CDR2 YNNKEL (reference sequence). This CDR3 contains 16 residues. J was trimmed by 9 bases and V by 1 base; bases with no gene match: 10. The CDR3: CASSQVATSGSFRQYF. In nucleotides, the CDR3 is TGTGCCAGCAGCCAAGTCGCGACTAGCGGGAGTTTCCGGCAGTACTTC.

The chain carries TRBV5-1 and TRBJ2-7, with D unclear. Germline V gene lookup returns CDR1 SGHRS and CDR2 YFSETQ. The germline V and J ends were trimmed by 0 bases and 0 bases, with 10 bases remaining between them. This CDR3 region has 15 residues. In nucleotides, the CDR3 is TGCGCCAGCAGCTTGGGAGTTACTACCTCCTACGAGCAGTACTTC. The encoded protein is CASSLGVTTSYEQYF.

V gene TRBV5-5 combines with J gene TRBJ2-7, with TRBD1 matching 7 bases. With V trimmed by 0 bases and J by 0 bases, 3 bases remained unmatched. The CDR3 is made up of 15 amino acids. Germline V gene lookup returns CDR1 SGHKS and CDR2 YYEKEE (reference sequence). The CDR3 loop reads CASSLDRGLSYEQYF. CDR3 nucleotide sequence: TGTGCCAGCAGCTTGGACAGGGGCCTCTCCTACGAGCAGTACTTC.

The chain has TRBV5-1 and TRBJ1-4; unclear D gene. V was clipped by 4 bases and J by 8 bases, with 15 bases between them. CDR1 is SGHRS, CDR2 YFSETQ, per germline. This CDR3 comprises 14 residues. CDR3 loop: CASSTGGVGEKLFF. As DNA, the CDR3 is TGCGCCAGCAGCACCGGCGGGGTAGGAGAAAAACTGTTTTTT.

This clone was found once. The J gene is TRBJ1-6, the V gene TRBV19; no clear D gene. V lost 4 bases to trimming and J lost 0 bases, with 10 bases between them. The CDR3 covers 16 residues. Germline loops: CDR1 LNHDA, CDR2 SQIVND (reference sequence). This chain's CDR3 is CASSTTGSSYNSPLHF. As DNA, the CDR3 is TGTGCCAGTAGTACGACCGGGAGCTCCTATAATTCACCCCTCCACTTT.

The V call is TRBV30, the J call TRBJ1-1, with D unresolved. Deletions cut 7 bases from V and 3 bases from J, with 15 bases between. In germline, CDR1 is GTSNPN, CDR2 SVGIG (reference sequence). This CDR3 has 13 amino acids. The CDR3 sequence is CAFKEIIYTEAFF. Written as DNA, the CDR3 is TGTGCCTTCAAGGAGATAATATACACTGAAGCTTTCTTT.

DNA for the CDR3: TGCGCCAGCAGCCAGGAAAGGACAGGGGGTCTTGGAAACACCATATATTTT. Amino acids: CASSQERTGGLGNTIYF. The V gene is TRBV4-1, the J gene TRBJ1-3; 10 bases line up with TRBD1. V shed 3 bases, J shed 3 bases, and the junction held 8 bases outside the gene matches. The CDR3 spans 17 residues. CDR1 and CDR2 from the germline V gene are MGHRA and YSYEKL.

The CDR3 DNA is TGTGCCATCAGTGATGGTGTCTTAGAGTCGTACTTC. Translated: CAISDGVLESYF. The gene calls are TRBV10-3 and TRBJ2-7, with D hard to call. Between the trimmed V and J ends, which lost 3 bases and 12 bases, there was a span of 15 bases. The CDR3 runs 12 residues. From germline, CDR1 is ENHRY and CDR2 SYGVKD.

This clone has just a few counts. This chain links TRBV28 with TRBJ2-7; unclear D gene. This CDR3 is built from 11 residues. Germline V gene lookup returns CDR1 MDHEN and CDR2 SYDVKM. Trimming took off 6 bases at V and 6 bases at J, with 9 bases between the two ends. The CDR3 DNA sequence: TGTGCCAGCAGCGCAACTTTCGAGCAGTACTTC. Translating it yields CASSATFEQYF. The full variable domain, its missing parts supplied by reference TRBV28 and TRBJ2-7, is DVKVTQSSRYLVKRTGEKVFLECVQDMDHENMFWYRQDPGLGLRLIYFSYDVKMKEKGDIPEGYSVSREKKERFSLILESASTNQTSMYLCASSATFEQYFGPGTRLTVT.

The V and J genes are TRBV5-4 and TRBJ2-1, with 7 bases fitting TRBD2. Unmatched junction bases numbered 12, after V lost 6 bases and J lost 6 bases. CDR3 size: 15 residues. Germline V lookup: CDR1 SGHNT, CDR2 YYREEE (reference sequence). CDR3 nucleotide sequence: TGTGCCAGCACACATCGGGGGGTTTCGGTCAATGAGCAGTTCTTC. It yields the protein CASTHRGVSVNEQFF.

V gene TRBV5-6 combines with J gene TRBJ1-4; a possible D gene is TRBD1 (5 bases). Trimming shortened V by 2 bases and J by 8 bases, and 19 bases separated the two germline ends. Germline CDR1 and CDR2: SGHDT and YYEEEE. CDR3 length: 16 residues. The CDR3 protein is CASSLGRAPFNEKLFF. The CDR3 DNA sequence: TGTGCCAGCAGCTTAGGCAGGGCCCCTTTCAACGAAAAACTGTTTTTT.

The chain employs TRBV28 and TRBJ2-3, with D uncertain. CDR1 and CDR2 (germline): MDHEN, SYDVKM. The CDR3 consists of 15 residues. Trimming left V 3 bases short and J 2 bases short, with 12 bases between. CDR3: CASSLVLGATDTQYF. In nucleotides, the CDR3 is TGTGCCAGCAGTTTGGTCCTCGGAGCCACAGATACGCAGTATTTT.

CDR3 sequence reads: CASSLISGAEQFF. The DNA of the CDR3 is TGTGCCAGCAGTTTGATCTCCGGAGCCGAGCAGTTCTTC. The chain combines TRBV12-3 or TRBV12-4 with TRBJ2-1, with D unclear. V lost 3 bases to trimming and J lost 10 bases, with 13 bases between them. This CDR3 has 13 amino acids.

V usage is TRBV15 and J usage is TRBJ2-6; TRBD1 matches at 8 bases. The V and J ends lost 8 bases and 1 base, in that order; junction bases with no gene match: 13. The germline CDR1 and CDR2 sequences are LNHNV and YYDKDF (reference sequence). This CDR3 is built from 18 residues. The CDR3 DNA reads as TGTGCCACCCAGGGGCCGGGACAGGAAACTTCTGGGGCCAACGTCCTGACTTTC. It translates to CATQGPGQETSGANVLTF.

This clone was observed a few times. Written as DNA, the CDR3 is TGTGCCAGTAGTGCGGGAGAGACCCAGTACTTC. Encoded protein: CASSAGETQYF. The chain is built from TRBV19 and TRBJ2-5; TRBD2 is a possible D gene (5 bases). The germline V gene encodes CDR1 LNHDA and CDR2 SQIVND (reference sequence). Trimming stripped 5 bases from V and 4 bases from J, with 5 bases between. This CDR3 is built from 11 residues.

The chain links TRBV5-1 to TRBJ1-1, with 7 bases fitting TRBD1. J gave up 3 bases and V 4 bases, and 6 bases lay outside the gene matches. The germline CDR1 and CDR2 sequences are SGHRS and YFSETQ. CDR3 size: 14 residues. The CDR3 spells CASSTGQQHTEAFF. DNA of the CDR3: TGCGCCAGCAGCACGGGACAGCAACACACTGAAGCTTTCTTT.

V and J are TRBV27 and TRBJ2-6, with TRBD2 as a possible D gene (6 bases). CDR1 and CDR2 (germline): MNHEY, SMNVEV (reference sequence). Trimming took off 6 bases at V and 15 bases at J, with 24 bases between the two ends. The CDR3 consists of 15 residues. The CDR3 DNA reads as TGTGCCAGCAGCAGAAAACGTTCCACTAGCCTACCCCTGACTTTC. Protein: CASSRKRSTSLPLTF.

The chain recombines TRBV24-1 with TRBJ2-3, with a weak D call TRBD2 (5 bases). The CDR3 is made up of 15 amino acids. V gave up 3 bases and J gave up 2 bases, with 11 bases separating them. The V gene's germline CDR1 is KGHDR and CDR2 SFDVKD. This CDR3 is CATSDRGLTTDTQYF. CDR3 coding DNA: TGTGCCACCAGTGATCGCGGACTTACCACAGATACGCAGTATTTT.

The J gene is TRBJ2-2, the V gene TRBV5-6, with 9 bases aligning to TRBD2. The germline V gene has CDR1 SGHDT and CDR2 YYEEEE. The CDR3 is made up of 17 amino acids. The junction had 12 bases not matched to a gene; V was cut back by 4 bases and J by 5 bases. CDR3 DNA: TGTGCCAGCAGCCGGTCGGCTAGCGGGGCTGGAACCGGGGAGCTGTTTTTT. Protein: CASSRSASGAGTGELFF.

This clone came up many times. The rearrangement links TRBV6-4 to TRBJ2-1, with 9 bases identical to TRBD2. CDR1 and CDR2 from the germline V gene are MRHNA and SNTAGT. The ends lost 2 bases at V and 8 bases at J; junction bases unmatched: 7. CDR3 length: 15 amino acids. In DNA form, the CDR3 reads TGTGCCAGCAGTGACCGAGCGGGAGGTCAGGATGAGCAGTTCTTC. Residues: CASSDRAGGQDEQFF.

The chain recombines TRBV5-1 with TRBJ2-6; D remains ambiguous. This CDR3 comprises 13 residues. Germline V gene lookup returns CDR1 SGHRS and CDR2 YFSETQ. Trimming pared 4 bases from V and 3 bases from J, leaving 5 bases between. In nucleotides, the CDR3 is TGCGCCAGCAGCCTAGATGGGGCCAACGTCCTGACTTTC. This sequence encodes CASSLDGANVLTF.

The chain links TRBV30 to TRBJ2-7; 8 positions match TRBD2. The junction had 2 bases not matched to a gene; V was cut back by 0 bases and J by 4 bases. Per germline, CDR1 GTSNPN and CDR2 SVGIG (reference sequence). This CDR3 has 13 amino acids. CDR3 DNA: TGTGCCTGGAGTGTACGCGGGGGGTACGAGCAGTACTTC. Protein product: CAWSVRGGYEQYF.

The chain joins TRBV7-6 to TRBJ2-1; D is uncertain. Trimming took 2 bases from V and 5 from J, leaving 13 bases between them. The CDR3 is 15 residues long. Germline assignment: CDR1 SGHVS and CDR2 FNYEAQ. This CDR3 reads CASSLIGGSNNEQFF. In DNA, the CDR3 is TGTGCCAGCAGCTTAATTGGCGGCAGTAACAATGAGCAGTTCTTC.

The chain couples TRBV20-1 to TRBJ1-2; D remains unclear. The CDR3 runs to 11 residues. V shed 1 base and J shed 5 bases, with 5 bases lying between them. Germline-derived CDR1 and CDR2 are DFQATT and SNEGSKA (reference sequence). This CDR3 reads CSARVRYGYTF. The CDR3 DNA reads as TGCAGTGCTAGAGTACGGTATGGCTACACCTTC.

The chain links TRBV20-1 to TRBJ2-7; D unresolved. CDR1 is DFQATT and CDR2 is SNEGSKA in the germline V gene (reference sequence). The V end was cut by 6 bases, the J end by 4 bases, with 10 bases between. The CDR3 is made up of 11 amino acids. This chain's CDR3 is CSARFWYEQYF. The CDR3 DNA sequence: TGCAGTGCGCGCTTTTGGTACGAGCAGTACTTC.

The J gene is TRBJ1-6, the V gene TRBV7-9; tentative D call: TRBD1 (5 bases). The germline V gene has CDR1 SEHNR and CDR2 FQNEAQ (reference sequence). Trimming stripped 3 bases from V and 8 bases from J, with 17 bases between. The CDR3 loop spans 16 amino acids. The CDR3 region has the DNA TGTGCCAGCAGCTTTTGGAGGGGAGAGTCGGATTCACCCCTCCACTTT. Amino acid sequence: CASSFWRGESDSPLHF. Based on the CDR3 plus reference TRBV7-9 and TRBJ1-6, the full variable domain is DTGVSQNPRHKITKRGQNVTFRCDPISEHNRLYWYRQTLGQGPEFLTYFQNEAQLEKSRLLSDRFSAERPKGSFSTLEIQRTEQGDSAMYLCASSFWRGESDSPLHFGNGTRLTVT.

In DNA, the CDR3 is TGTGCCAGCACCCCCCTGAGCGGGGGGGCCACCGGGGAGCTGTTTTTT. Its translation: CASTPLSGGATGELFF. This chain connects TRBV7-3 to TRBJ2-2; 10 nucleotides align to TRBD2. The germline CDR1 and CDR2 sequences are SGHTA and FQGTGA. The junction had 9 bases not matched to a gene; V was cut back by 7 bases and J by 4 bases. This CDR3 is 16 amino acids long.